The clone carrying this TCR beta chain has a count of ten or more. The antigen remains unidentified. This sample was taken from a study of regulatory T cells in long-lasting Graves disease. Study information: Antithyroid drugs had been given to newly diagnosed Graves' patients for under 3 months. Study-wide findings and caveats: Preferential use of TRBV28, TRBJ1-2 and TRBJ2-5 was seen in persistent disease. The sample size was small, and this may have reduced accuracy.

Germline V gene sequence: CDR1 SGDLS, CDR2 YYNGEE. The V end was cut by 0 bases, the J end by 10 bases, with 11 bases between. CDR3 length equals 13 residues. Time point denoted: newly diagnosed GD, antithyroid drugs for less than 3 months. Construction of the TCR library relied on RNA isolated from PBMCs. The patients included were those that came from an endocrinology department in Xi'an, China. Both iRepertoire HTBI primers and Arm-PCR of CDR3 regions were used to build the TCR beta libraries. TCRdb ran MiXCR on the multiplex PCR reads and lists one entry per CDR3 protein. The sample shows approximately 440,000 distinct CDR3 sequences, 16% of them seen only once. Another study also made use of these data, one on T cells in Graves' hyperthyroidism and ophthalmopathy.

The source of this sequence is a man in his forties or fifties with Graves disease. This specimen consisted of peripheral blood mononuclear cells (PBMCs), obtained at new diagnosis, from a patient treated with antithyroid drugs. The chain joins TRBV9 to TRBJ2-1, with no clear D. This CDR3 reads CASSVGRSREQFF. CDR3 nucleotide sequence: TGTGCCAGCAGCGTAGGTCGATCAAGAGAGCAGTTCTTC.